This is a list of T cell receptor beta chains from one sample in a study of blood T cell repertoires in COVID-19. Generated by immunoSEQ multiplex PCR, the TCRdb table keeps only in-frame clones and is missing some. The data show roughly 150,000 clones, 70% to 90% seen once. The sample consisted of peripheral blood. All receptors derive from a woman aged 80 or over with COVID-19, enrolled during active disease. Both conserved end residues are part of each CDR3. The D gene is left open where the match is weak. Where a row states a size, it is once, few, many or the class of an expanded clone; other rows omit it.

cdr3_nt cdr3_aa d_call j_call cdr3_length v_call clone_size
TGTGCCAGCTCACCTACCCGACTAGTCGGCACAGATACGCAGTATTTT CASSPTRLVGTDTQYF NA TRBJ2-3 16 TRBV18 NA
TGTGCCAGCAGTTTAAACAGGGGGACTCAGCCCCAGCATTTT CASSLNRGTQPQHF TRBD1 TRBJ1-5 14 TRBV28 once
TGTGCCAGCAGCGTAGTAGATAGCGGGACCGGGGAGCTGTTTTTT CASSVVDSGTGELFF TRBD2 TRBJ2-2 15 TRBV9 NA
TGTGCCATCAGTGCAACTAGCGAGTCCTACGAGCAGTACTTC CAISATSESYEQYF TRBD2 TRBJ2-7 14 TRBV10-3 NA
TGCGCCAGCGCCAAGGGGACAGGAAGTACTGAAGCTTTCTTT CASAKGTGSTEAFF TRBD1 TRBJ1-1 14 TRBV5-1 NA
TGTGCCATCAGAGGCGGGACAGGGGGCGATCAGCCCCAGCATTTT CAIRGGTGGDQPQHF TRBD1 TRBJ1-5 15 TRBV10-3 NA
TGTGCCAGCAGCTTAGGTCCAGAAGACAATGAGCAGTTCTTC CASSLGPEDNEQFF NA TRBJ2-1 14 TRBV11-3 once
TGTGCCACCAGTGAGGGACTATTAAATGAGCAGTTCTTC CATSEGLLNEQFF TRBD2 TRBJ2-1 13 TRBV24-1 once
TGCGCCAGCAGCCAACTTCCCGGGACTAGCGTCAGCTACGAGCAGTACTTC CASSQLPGTSVSYEQYF TRBD2 TRBJ2-7 17 TRBV4-1 NA
TGTGCCAGCAGCCCTATAGCGGGAGGGCCATACAATGAGCAGTTCTTC CASSPIAGGPYNEQFF TRBD2 TRBJ2-1 16 TRBV3-1/TRBV3-2 NA
TGTGCCATCCTGACAGGGAATAACACCATATATTTT CAILTGNNTIYF TRBD1 TRBJ1-3 12 TRBV10-3 NA
TGTGCCAGTACCGTGACAGGGTCCAACTCTGGAAACACCATATATTTT CASTVTGSNSGNTIYF TRBD1 TRBJ1-3 16 TRBV19 once
TGTGCCAGCAGCTTAGACCCAGCGGGAGTAACAGATACGCAGTATTTT CASSLDPAGVTDTQYF TRBD2 TRBJ2-3 16 TRBV11-2 NA
TGTGCCAGCAGCCACCCGCCAGGAGCGGCTAATGAAAAACTGTTTTTT CASSHPPGAANEKLFF NA TRBJ1-4 16 TRBV7-2 NA
TGTGCCAGCTCATCACAGGGGTCGAACACTGAAGCTTTCTTT CASSSQGSNTEAFF TRBD1 TRBJ1-1 14 TRBV18 NA
TGTGCCAGCAGCCCCGGGACAGGGTGGATGTCAGATACGCAGTATTTT CASSPGTGWMSDTQYF TRBD1 TRBJ2-3 16 TRBV11-3 NA
TGTGCCAGCAGTTACGGCTGGGGGGCGGGAGACGGCGGCGAGCAGTACTTC CASSYGWGAGDGGEQYF NA TRBJ2-7 17 TRBV6-2/TRBV6-3 NA
TGCGCCAGCAGCTTGGCCTCCGGGACAGGGAGTACTGAAGCTTTCTTT CASSLASGTGSTEAFF TRBD1 TRBJ1-1 16 TRBV5-1 NA
TGTGCCAGCAGTTCTCCCCAGGGGGCTGGGCAGCCCCAGCATTTT CASSSPQGAGQPQHF TRBD1 TRBJ1-5 15 TRBV28 NA
TGTGCCAGCAGCCTCCGGGACAGGGCGAGGGATGAGCAGTTCTTC CASSLRDRARDEQFF TRBD1 TRBJ2-1 15 TRBV14 NA
TGTGCCAGCAGTTTAGGGACAGGGATTAATTCACCCCTCCACTTT CASSLGTGINSPLHF TRBD1 TRBJ1-6 15 TRBV28 once
TGTGCCAGTAGGACCGGGACAGGGAGCTCCTACGAGCAGTACTTC CASRTGTGSSYEQYF TRBD1 TRBJ2-7 15 TRBV19 NA
TGTGCCAGCTCACCGCTAGGACTAGCGGGAGGTTATGAGCAGTTCTTC CASSPLGLAGGYEQFF TRBD2 TRBJ2-1 16 TRBV18 NA
TGTGCCAGCTCACTCGCTCAGGCCAGTAGCTCCTACGAGCAGTACTTC CASSLAQASSSYEQYF NA TRBJ2-7 16 TRBV18 NA
TGTGCCAGCTTAGGGGCGACTGAAGCTTTCTTT CASLGATEAFF NA TRBJ1-1 11 TRBV6-5 NA
TGTGCCAGCAGTTTAGCGAGGGCTGGCTACACCTTC CASSLARAGYTF NA TRBJ1-2 12 TRBV12-3/TRBV12-4 NA
TGTGCCAGCCGACCCGCGGGGTTTGAAGCTTTCTTT CASRPAGFEAFF NA TRBJ1-1 12 TRBV2 NA
TGTGCCACCGGACAGGGGGTAAATCAGCCCCAGCATTTT CATGQGVNQPQHF TRBD1 TRBJ1-5 13 TRBV24-1 few
TGTGCCAGTAGGTGGGACTATAACAATGAGCAGTTCTTC CASRWDYNNEQFF TRBD2 TRBJ2-1 13 TRBV19 NA
TGCGCCAGCAAGGCGGCCAATGAGCAGTTCTTC CASKAANEQFF NA TRBJ2-1 11 TRBV5-1 few
TGTGCCAGCAGTTTAGAGGCAGGGAATTCACCCCTCCACTTT CASSLEAGNSPLHF NA TRBJ1-6 14 TRBV27 NA
TGTGCCAGCAGCCCGCTCCGGGACAGGGGGCTATCGGACACCGGGGAGCTGTTTTTT CASSPLRDRGLSDTGELFF TRBD1 TRBJ2-2 19 TRBV6-2/TRBV6-3 NA
TGTGCCAGCAGTGACAGGGGGCTTCAGGCTGAAGCTTTCTTT CASSDRGLQAEAFF TRBD1 TRBJ1-1 14 TRBV2 NA
TGTGCCAGCAGCCACGACAGGACGCTCGGTGGCTACACCTTC CASSHDRTLGGYTF NA TRBJ1-2 14 TRBV3-1/TRBV3-2 NA
TGTGCCAGCCTCCCGGGGGAGAGTTACTATGGCTACACCTTC CASLPGESYYGYTF NA TRBJ1-2 14 TRBV6-6 NA
TGCGCCAGCAGCCCCTCGCTTCCCCGAAGACAGGGAAAGGCTGCAACTAATGAAAAACTGTTTTTT CASSPSLPRRQGKAATNEKLFF TRBD1 TRBJ1-4 22 TRBV4-3 NA
TGTGCCAGCAGCGGTCGGACAGTGGGGGATGAGCAGTTCTTC CASSGRTVGDEQFF NA TRBJ2-1 14 TRBV28 NA
TGTGCCAGCAGCCCGCCCACCGGGACAGGGAACGAGCAGTACTTC CASSPPTGTGNEQYF TRBD1 TRBJ2-7 15 TRBV7-9 NA
TGCGCCAGCAGCTTGGCGGCCGGGACCTACAATGAGCAGTTCTTC CASSLAAGTYNEQFF NA TRBJ2-1 15 TRBV5-1 NA
TGCGCCAGCAGCTTGCTAGGGAACACTGAAGCTTTCTTT CASSLLGNTEAFF NA TRBJ1-1 13 TRBV5-1 NA
TGTGCCAGCAGTCCTCCGGGACAGCCTAATTCACCCCTCCACTTT CASSPPGQPNSPLHF TRBD1 TRBJ1-6 15 TRBV6-5 NA
TGTGCCAGCATCGACCCGACAGGGGCGATGGATGCTTTCTTT CASIDPTGAMDAFF TRBD1 TRBJ1-1 14 TRBV5-4 NA
TGTGCCAGCAGTTTATGGACTAGCGGATCCTACAATGAGCAGTTCTTC CASSLWTSGSYNEQFF TRBD2 TRBJ2-1 16 TRBV27 NA
TGCGCCAGCAGCTTACAGGGCCCGGAAAAAGATACGCAGTATTTT CASSLQGPEKDTQYF NA TRBJ2-3 15 TRBV5-1 NA
TGTGCCAGCAGCTTGACTAGCGGTTACAATGAGCAGTTCTTC CASSLTSGYNEQFF TRBD2 TRBJ2-1 14 TRBV5-5 NA
TGTGCCAGCAGCTTGTCAGGGCAGGGTAATGAAAAACTGTTTTTT CASSLSGQGNEKLFF NA TRBJ1-4 15 TRBV5-6 NA
TGTGCCAGCAGTTGGGGGCAGAGCTATGGCTACACCTTC CASSWGQSYGYTF NA TRBJ1-2 13 TRBV28 NA
TGCAGCGTTGGACAAGACTATGGCTACACCTTC CSVGQDYGYTF NA TRBJ1-2 11 TRBV29-1 once
TGTGCCAGCAGCCTATCACAGTGGGCTTTCTTT CASSLSQWAFF NA TRBJ1-1 11 TRBV28 NA
TGTGCCAGCAGCTTAGGTGCCAGGGAGACCCAGTACTTC CASSLGARETQYF NA TRBJ2-5 13 TRBV11-3 NA
TGTGCCAGCGCATCACGAGGGCCTACCGCGTACAATGAGCAGTTCTTC CASASRGPTAYNEQFF NA TRBJ2-1 16 TRBV7-2 NA
TGTGCCAGCAGCCAAGATAGGGGGCGCTGGGACTATGGCTACACCTTC CASSQDRGRWDYGYTF TRBD1 TRBJ1-2 16 TRBV14 NA